The T cell receptor (beta chain) described here comes from a study of tumor-infiltrating T cells and Merkel cell polyomavirus (dated by TCRdb to about 2017). Some background on the complete study: In Merkel cell carcinoma patients, the study investigated CD8+ T cells specific for the Merkel cell polyomavirus KLL epitope. Patients came in at different disease stages and had a median follow-up of 2.7 years, ranging from roughly 1.1 to 6.0 years. TRB sequencing covered KLL-tetramer-sorted cells from blood or tumor-infiltrating lymphocytes in fewer than 15 samples, plus 12 matched whole-tumor samples. Across the study, one tumor sample was obtained as a frozen nodal tumor digest and one as a flash-frozen core biopsy of a metastasis. Most whole-tumor samples were approximately 25-micron curls cut from formalin-fixed, paraffin-embedded tissue blocks. Patient treatments varied, were not standardized, and included chemotherapy, radiation and immunotherapies.

The study at large found these results: A greater number of unique KLL-specific clonotypes in tumors (roughly 5-108 vs 0-3) was associated with a significant advantage in MCC-specific survival (P = 0.0051). The small sample size of the study (n of about twelve patients) is recognized as a limitation. KLL-specific TRB repertoires were diverse and largely private, with only one public clonotype among a few hundred unique sequences, shared by two patients. Significantly improved MCC-specific survival was associated with a higher fraction of KLL-specific T cells within tumors (about 1.8-18% versus about 0-0.15%). Because only a single viral epitope was studied, T cells directed against other Merkel cell polyomavirus epitopes were not captured.

In the case of this clone: Its specific antigen is unknown. Per-nucleotide qualities are absent, and no much larger clonotype sits a single base away.

Receptors were amplified or captured by the immunoSEQ multiplex PCR assay. Genomic DNA extraction, TRB sequencing and normalization were carried out by Adaptive Biotechnologies (Seattle, WA). On the study's bioinformatics: Clonality was calculated as one minus the Shannon entropy of productive TRB sequences, normalized by log2 of unique productive sequences. KLL-specific clonotypes in tumors were found by matching TCRbeta CDR3 amino acid sequences to the sequences from the tetramer-sorted sample of each patient. The immuneACCESS repertoire file appears here via TCRdb, limited to in-frame rearrangements. These files lack a portion of the clones; in checked studies, under half of the deficit traces to unresolved V genes, and the cause of the others is not known. For V, J and clone size, that table is used; D and trimming come from the DNA. For this sample the table gives 25,000 or so clones, of which approximately 90% were detected only once. The top ten hold roughly 2.5% of the sample.

By immunohistochemistry, the tumors of all patients showed robust positive staining for Merkel cell polyomavirus Large T antigen. About twelve Merkel cell carcinoma patients were included, each with robust KLL-tetramer+ populations (above 0.04% of CD8+ T cells) in blood and/or cultured TIL. All patients were identified as Caucasian, and a median age of approximately 65 years (range roughly 45 to 80 years) was recorded. For patients with unknown primaries who presented with nodal disease, or in cases where primary tissue was insufficient, lymph node tumors were analyzed. The sample was lymph node tissue. The receptor's source is a man in his forties or fifties with Merkel cell carcinoma.

The CDR3 is CASSLSGGLGTGELFF. The DNA is TGTGCCAGCAGTTTATCAGGGGGATTGGGTACCGGGGAGCTGTTTTTT. The sequence joins TRBV2 to TRBJ2-2; 7 bases in between match TRBD1. Looking up the germline V gene yields CDR1 SNHLY and CDR2 FYNNEI. The CDR3 contains 16 residues, cysteine and phenylalanine counted. Kept here is only the CDR3 DNA, which spans 48 bases and is read in frame from base 1. Trimming removed 5 bases from V and 5 bases from J; the gene matches leave 11 bases unexplained. Supplemented by the reference TRBV2 and TRBJ2-2 proteins around the CDR3, the complete variable domain is EPEVTQTPSHQVTQMGQEVILRCVPISNHLYFYWYRQILGQKVEFLVSFYNNEISEKSEIFDDQFSVERPDGSNFTLKIRSTKLEDSAMYFCASSLSGGLGTGELFFGEGSRLTVL.